These 17 T cell receptor beta chains were all obtained from the same sample, sequenced in a study of cytomegalovirus exposure and HLA in healthy donors. Use of 60 Vbeta and 13 Jbeta primers characterized the PCR. Here immunoSEQ multiplex PCR was the method, and the copy in TCRdb shows in-frame clones only, minus some. The sample holds fewer than 200,000 clones, roughly 70% seen once. Sequenced material: PBMCs. These receptors came from a girl aged 10-17 years in good health and CMV-seronegative.

V and J are TRBV7-6 and TRBJ1-4; D gene ambiguous. Germline V gives CDR1 SGHVS, CDR2 FNYEAQ. The length of the CDR3 is 17 residues. With 5 bases removed from V and 11 bases from J, the gap between germline ends came to 27 bases. The CDR3: CASSAIGGQEGMKKLFF. The CDR3 bases are TGTGCCAGCAGCGCTATAGGTGGGCAGGAGGGAATGAAGAAACTGTTTTTT.

The gene calls are TRBV29-1 and TRBJ1-4; TRBD1 aligns across 7 bases. The germline gives CDR1 SQVTM, CDR2 ANQGSEA. V was clipped by 6 bases and J by 6 bases; unmatched bases: 10. This CDR3 has 14 residues. For the CDR3, the DNA is TGCAGCGTGGTGGGGACAGACCAATATGAAAAACTGTTTTTT. Protein sequence: CSVVGTDQYEKLFF. The full variable domain, its missing parts supplied by reference TRBV29-1 and TRBJ1-4, is SAVISQKPSRDICQRGTSLTIQCQVDSQVTMMFWYRQQPGQSLTLIATANQGSEATYESGFVIDKFPISRPNLTFSTLTVSNMSPEDSSIYLCSVVGTDQYEKLFFGSGTQLSVL.

This chain uses TRBV2 with TRBJ1-1; D unclear. This CDR3 comprises 14 residues. Germline loops: CDR1 SNHLY, CDR2 FYNNEI. The ends were cut back, 6 bases at V and 2 bases at J, with 13 bases in the middle. The CDR3 nucleotides read TGTGCCAGCAGCGTCGCCCTGGCTAACACTGAAGCTTTCTTT. It translates to CASSVALANTEAFF.

The chain couples TRBV12-5 to TRBJ2-7, with TRBD1 identical over 7 bases. CDR1 LGHNT and CDR2 FRNRAP come from the germline V gene. With V trimmed by 4 bases and J by 3 bases, 6 bases remained unmatched. The CDR3 is 14 amino acids. The CDR3 region is CASGSPTGIYEQYF. The CDR3 DNA sequence: TGTGCTAGTGGTTCACCGACAGGGATCTACGAGCAGTACTTC. The entire variable domain, with the rest obtained from reference TRBV12-5 and TRBJ2-7, is as follows: DARVTQTPRHKVTEMGQEVTMRCQPILGHNTVFWYRQTMMQGLELLAYFRNRAPLDDSGMPKDRFSAEMPDATLATLKIQPSEPRDSAVYFCASGSPTGIYEQYFGPGTRLTVT.

V usage is TRBV19 and J usage is TRBJ2-7; TRBD1 might be the D (6 bases). This CDR3 contains 15 residues. Germline V gives CDR1 LNHDA, CDR2 SQIVND (reference sequence). The V end was cut by 6 bases, the J end by 2 bases, with 17 bases between. CDR3 sequence (DNA): TGTGCCAGTAGGATCCGGGACACTTCCCCCTACGAGCAGTACTTC. Amino acid sequence: CASRIRDTSPYEQYF.

The chain carries TRBV5-4 and TRBJ2-5; TRBD2 aligns across 9 bases. With V trimmed by 6 bases and J by 3 bases, 6 bases remained unmatched. Looked up from germline, CDR1 is SGHNT and CDR2 is YYREEE (reference sequence). The length of the CDR3 is 14 residues. The CDR3 DNA reads as TGTGCCAGCAATTTGCGGGGGGGCGAAGAGACCCAGTACTTC. It translates to CASNLRGGEETQYF.

The chain combines TRBV4-1 with TRBJ2-3; no clear D gene. CDR3 length: 13 residues. The V gene's germline CDR1 is MGHRA and CDR2 YSYEKL. V lost 2 bases to trimming and J lost 6 bases, with 9 bases between them. CDR3 bases: TGCGCCAGCAGCCAAATACCCGGGGATACGCAGTATTTT. This encodes CASSQIPGDTQYF.

J is TRBJ1-6 and V is TRBV7-9, with D uncertain. Germline V gene sequence: CDR1 SEHNR, CDR2 FQNEAQ (reference sequence). The germline V and J ends were trimmed by 1 base and 6 bases, with 10 bases remaining between them. The CDR3 totals 15 residues. CDR3 region: CASSLGETRNSPLHF. CDR3 nucleotides: TGTGCCAGCAGCTTAGGGGAGACCCGTAATTCACCCCTCCACTTT.

The rearrangement uses TRBV9 and TRBJ1-5, with D maybe TRBD1 (5 bases). CDR1 SGDLS and CDR2 YYNGEE come from the germline V gene. V was clipped by 4 bases and J by 0 bases, with 11 bases between them. This CDR3 is built from 15 residues. CDR3 protein: CASSPGLNSNQPQHF. The DNA for the CDR3 is TGTGCCAGCAGCCCGGGACTGAATAGCAATCAGCCCCAGCATTTT.

The J gene is TRBJ2-5, the V gene TRBV18, with a tentative D call TRBD2 (6 bases). The CDR3 covers 14 residues. The V gene lost 3 bases and the J gene lost 4 bases, with 12 bases spanning the gap. Per germline, CDR1 KGHSH and CDR2 LQKENI. CDR3 bases: TGTGCCAGCTCACCCCCGGGGGTCCCAGAGACCCAGTACTTC. It translates to CASSPPGVPETQYF.

This clone was counted a single time. The chain is built from TRBV5-1 and TRBJ2-2, with 8 bases identical to TRBD2. Trimming took 4 bases from V and 7 from J; bases not matched to a gene: 6. Germline V gene data show CDR1 as SGHRS and CDR2 as YFSETQ. This CDR3 region has 14 residues. In DNA, the CDR3 is TGCGCCAGCAGCCCGACTGCGGGGGGCGGGGAGCTGTTTTTT. Translation gives CASSPTAGGGELFF.

This clone appeared once. This chain joins TRBV18 and TRBJ2-1; tentative D call: TRBD2 (6 bases). Trimming left V 2 bases short and J 5 bases short, with 7 bases between. Germline lookup yields CDR1 KGHSH and CDR2 LQKENI. This CDR3 has 13 amino acids. The CDR3 region has the DNA TGTGCCAGCTCACCAGCTAGCGACAATGAGCAGTTCTTC. Residues: CASSPASDNEQFF.

Here the CDR3 DNA reads TGTGCCAGCAGTGGGATTGATATGGGGGCGCCTGGTCAGCCCCAGCATTTT. This codes for CASSGIDMGAPGQPQHF. The chain links TRBV27 to TRBJ1-5; weak D call: TRBD1 (6 bases). V was clipped by 5 bases and J by 6 bases, with 23 bases between them. This CDR3 comprises 17 residues. The germline gives CDR1 MNHEY, CDR2 SMNVEV (reference sequence).

This clone was observed a single time. The rearrangement uses TRBV9 and TRBJ1-5; D remains ambiguous. The CDR3 runs 13 residues. V was cut by 3 bases and J by 5 bases, with 9 bases left in between. Per the germline V gene, CDR1 is SGDLS and CDR2 is YYNGEE. The DNA of the CDR3 is TGTGCCAGCAGCGGAGGAAACCATCAGCCCCAGCATTTT. Encoded protein: CASSGGNHQPQHF. The whole variable domain, filled in from reference TRBV9 and TRBJ1-5, reads DSGVTQTPKHLITATGQRVTLRCSPRSGDLSVYWYQQSLDQGLQFLIQYYNGEERAKGNILERFSAQQFPDLHSELNLSSLELGDSALYFCASSGGNHQPQHFGDGTRLSIL.

The CDR3 DNA reads as TGTGCCAGCAGCTACCAAGGACACTACGAAGCTTTCTTT. Amino acids: CASSYQGHYEAFF. This chain connects TRBV5-4 to TRBJ1-1; the D gene is possibly TRBD1 (5 bases). V was shortened by 3 bases and J by 8 bases, with 14 bases between the two germline ends. The CDR3 contains 13 residues. CDR1 SGHNT and CDR2 YYREEE come from the germline V gene (reference sequence).

The chain combines TRBV6-1 with TRBJ2-7; D perhaps matches TRBD1 (5 bases). There are 15 residues in the CDR3. Germline CDR1 reads MNHNS; CDR2 reads SASEGT. The V gene lost 1 base and the J gene lost 3 bases, with 13 bases spanning the gap. The CDR3 bases are TGTGCCAGCAGTGAAGGCCAGGGCGATATCTACGAGCAGTACTTC. Its translation is CASSEGQGDIYEQYF.

The rearrangement joins TRBV27 to TRBJ1-1; 9 nucleotides agree with TRBD1. J gave up 6 bases and V 4 bases, and 9 bases lay outside the gene matches. In germline, CDR1 is MNHEY, CDR2 SMNVEV (reference sequence). The CDR3 has 15 residues. The CDR3: CASSSPGTGRPEAFF. The DNA of the CDR3 is TGTGCCAGCAGTTCCCCCGGGACAGGGAGACCTGAAGCTTTCTTT.